The next 13 T cell receptor beta chains were all read from a single sample in a study of cytomegalovirus exposure and HLA in healthy donors. The PCR was carried out with 60 Vbeta primers and 13 Jbeta primers. Clones were sequenced by immunoSEQ multiplex PCR, and TCRdb holds only the in-frame ones, with some missing. Of 80,000 to 95,000 clones in the sample, around 59% were seen once. Sequencing input: PBMCs. These receptors were taken from a human donor in good health.

V and J are TRBV11-2 and TRBJ1-1; D unresolved. This CDR3 spans 13 amino acids. Germline assignment: CDR1 SGHAT and CDR2 FQNNGV. Trimming left V 3 bases short and J 4 bases short, with 9 bases between. In nucleotides, the CDR3 is TGTGCCAGCAGCTTCGTCCGGGGCACTGAAGCTTTCTTT. This codes for CASSFVRGTEAFF.

The chain links TRBV13 to TRBJ2-7, with TRBD1 as a possible D gene (5 bases). The CDR3 covers 15 residues. Trimming left V 3 bases short and J 3 bases short, with 15 bases between. CDR1 and CDR2 from the germline V gene are PRHDT and FYEKMQ (reference sequence). CDR3 loop: CASSFRGGSNYEQYF. In nucleotides, the CDR3 is TGTGCCAGCAGCTTTAGGGGCGGCTCTAACTACGAGCAGTACTTC.

This clone showed up just a few times. This chain connects TRBV5-1 to TRBJ1-2; D not resolved. The germline CDR1 and CDR2 sequences are SGHRS and YFSETQ. Between the trimmed V and J ends, which lost 3 bases and 6 bases, there was a span of 18 bases. The CDR3 has 15 residues. Here the CDR3 DNA reads TGCGCCAGCAGCTGGCCACTACCTGGGGAGGATGGCTACACCTTC. This codes for CASSWPLPGEDGYTF.

This clone occurred once. The chain is built from TRBV27 and TRBJ2-2, with a tentative D call TRBD2 (5 bases). In germline, CDR1 is MNHEY, CDR2 SMNVEV (reference sequence). V dropped 2 bases and J dropped 4 bases, with 8 bases sitting between them. The CDR3 has 14 residues. The CDR3 is CASSLDGVTGELFF. The CDR3 DNA follows: TGTGCCAGCAGTTTAGACGGGGTCACCGGGGAGCTGTTTTTT.

In regard to this clone: This sample includes further DNA sequences coding for the same CDR3. V and J are TRBV7-3 and TRBJ2-3, with 7 bases that match TRBD2. CDR1 and CDR2 from the germline V gene are SGHTA and FQGTGA. The CDR3 is made up of 17 amino acids. V gave up 2 bases and J gave up 0 bases; unmatched junction bases: 8. The CDR3 DNA reads as TGTGCCAGCAGCTTATCCCCGACTAGCCGAAGCACAGATACGCAGTATTTT. Encoded protein: CASSLSPTSRSTDTQYF.

The chain couples TRBV6-1 to TRBJ2-7; 7 nucleotides agree with TRBD1. Trimming took 6 bases from V and 1 from J; bases not matched to a gene: 6. The length of the CDR3 is 14 residues. The germline gives CDR1 MNHNS, CDR2 SASEGT. The CDR3 bases are TGTGCCAGCAGCCCACAGGGGACATCCTACGAGCAGTACTTC. Translating gives CASSPQGTSYEQYF.

The chain links TRBV29-1 to TRBJ1-1; TRBD1 agrees at 8 bases. Germline CDR1 SQVTM, CDR2 ANQGSEA. The CDR3 sequence is 15 residues long. The V gene end was trimmed by 6 bases and the J gene end by 0 bases; junction bases not matched to a gene: 9. DNA for the CDR3: TGCAGCGTCAAACAGACAGGGGAAATGAACACTGAAGCTTTCTTT. Its translation: CSVKQTGEMNTEAFF.

J is TRBJ2-7 and V is TRBV29-1; D remains ambiguous. This CDR3 is 13 amino acids long. The germline V gene encodes CDR1 SQVTM and CDR2 ANQGSEA. V lost 4 bases and J 2 bases, leaving 12 bases between the germline ends. The CDR3 DNA is TGCAGCGTTGTTTCGAGGAGAACCTACGAGCAGTACTTC. It specifies CSVVSRRTYEQYF.

The gene calls are TRBV7-9 and TRBJ1-3; D is unresolved. Trimming cost V 7 bases and J 0 bases, with 13 bases left between them. Germline V CDR1 and CDR2: SEHNR, FQNEAQ (reference sequence). The CDR3 contains 15 residues. The chain's CDR3 is CASTKAGISGNTIYF. The CDR3 DNA sequence: TGTGCCAGCACCAAGGCGGGGATCTCTGGAAACACCATATATTTT. Full variable domain (rest looked up from reference TRBV7-9 and TRBJ1-3): DTGVSQNPRHKITKRGQNVTFRCDPISEHNRLYWYRQTLGQGPEFLTYFQNEAQLEKSRLLSDRFSAERPKGSFSTLEIQRTEQGDSAMYLCASTKAGISGNTIYFGEGSWLTVV.

With respect to this clone: One junction end disagrees with the germline gene, perhaps due to a read error. This sequence joins TRBV19 and TRBJ1-5; 8 nucleotides align to TRBD1. The germline V gene has CDR1 LNHDA and CDR2 SQIVND (reference sequence). The CDR3 consists of 16 residues. The CDR3 protein is CASGQGRIASNQPRHF. In DNA form, the CDR3 reads TGTGCCAGTGGACAGGGTAGGATAGCTAGCAATCAGCCCCGGCATTTT.

The rearrangement joins TRBV5-4 to TRBJ1-1; the D gene is possibly TRBD1 (6 bases). Germline CDR1 is SGHNT and CDR2 is YYREEE (reference sequence). This CDR3 is 14 amino acids long. The V and J ends lost 4 bases and 0 bases respectively, with 10 bases between them. The CDR3 loop reads CASSKGQMNTEAFF. CDR3 DNA: TGTGCCAGCAGCAAGGGACAAATGAACACTGAAGCTTTCTTT.

This chain connects TRBV7-2 to TRBJ2-5, with 7 bases that match TRBD2. The CDR3 is 14 amino acids. Germline values: CDR1 SGHTA, CDR2 FQGNSA. After removal of 5 bases from V and 4 bases from J, the junction contained 7 bases not matched to a gene. CDR3 DNA: TGTGCCAGCAGCCCCGGGACTACGGCAGAGACCCAGTACTTC. Encoded protein: CASSPGTTAETQYF.

This clone was detected once. J is TRBJ1-2 and V is TRBV14; a possible D gene is TRBD1 (6 bases). The V gene lost 4 bases and the J gene lost 2 bases, with 14 bases spanning the gap. There are 15 residues in the CDR3. In germline, CDR1 is SGHDN, CDR2 FVKESK. The CDR3 coding sequence is TGTGCCAGCAGCCTTCTGAGGGACAACAACTATGGCTACACCTTC. The encoded protein is CASSLLRDNNYGYTF.